The rows below give T cell receptor beta chains drawn from one sample of a study of shared clonotypes between healthy human individuals. Libraries were prepared by immunoSEQ multiplex PCR; TCRdb keeps only in-frame clonotypes and omits some of them. The table has some 2.3 million clones, approximately 95% seen once. Input material: naive CD4+ T cells from PBMCs. The receptors here all came from a man between 18 and 35 years old in good health. Some clones in this sample may be carry-over from other donors' samples. Each CDR3 is given with its conserved first and last residue. The D gene is left open where the match is weak. Rows may omit the clone size; those that give it use once, few, many or a size class.

TRBJ2-3	TRBV15	NA	NA	CATSTQGPDTQYF	TGTGCCACCAGCACTCAGGGGCCAGATACGCAGTATTTT
TRBJ1-1	TRBV27	TRBD1	NA	CASSDRGNTEAFF	TGTGCCAGCAGTGACAGGGGGAACACTGAAGCTTTCTTT
TRBJ2-5	TRBV4-2	TRBD1	NA	CASSQRQGSNLETQYF	TGTGCCAGCAGCCAAAGACAGGGGTCTAATTTGGAGACCCAGTACTTC
TRBJ1-1	TRBV28	TRBD1	NA	CASKRQGLNTEAFF	TGTGCCTCCAAACGACAGGGATTGAACACTGAAGCTTTCTTT
TRBJ2-3	TRBV7-6	TRBD2	NA	CATVEAGGRGDTQYF	TGTGCCACCGTAGAAGCGGGAGGGCGGGGAGATACGCAGTATTTT
TRBJ2-4	TRBV27	NA	NA	CASSPARLSAKNIQYF	TGTGCCAGCAGTCCTGCACGACTGTCAGCCAAAAACATTCAGTACTTC
TRBJ2-1	TRBV11-3	NA	NA	CASSNLAGNEQFF	TGTGCCAGCAGCAACCTAGCTGGGAATGAGCAGTTCTTC
TRBJ1-2	TRBV30	NA	NA	CAWSQSYGYTF	TGTGCCTGGAGCCAGAGTTATGGCTACACCTTC
TRBJ1-4	TRBV9	TRBD1	NA	CASSVMGTGNEKLFF	TGTGCCAGCAGCGTAATGGGGACAGGGAATGAAAAACTGTTTTTT
TRBJ1-1	TRBV5-1	NA	once	CASSSMDGPNTEAFF	TGCGCCAGCAGCTCGATGGACGGCCCAAACACTGAAGCTTTCTTT
TRBJ1-1	TRBV19	NA	few	CASSNSPSPRGAFF	TGTGCCAGTAGTAATTCCCCTAGTCCTCGGGGAGCTTTCTTT
TRBJ2-5	TRBV30	TRBD2	NA	CAWSVVSGTETQYF	TGTGCCTGGAGTGTAGTTAGCGGGACGGAGACCCAGTACTTC
TRBJ1-1	TRBV5-1	TRBD1	NA	CASSLGAGTGGEAFF	TGCGCCAGCAGCTTGGGCGCCGGGACAGGGGGTGAAGCTTTCTTT
TRBJ2-2	TRBV5-1	NA	NA	CASSSGGELFF	TGCGCCAGCAGCTCAGGTGGGGAGCTGTTTTTT
TRBJ2-1	TRBV5-1	TRBD1	NA	CASSLDSGQGRNEQFF	TGCGCCAGCAGCTTGGACTCGGGACAGGGAAGGAATGAGCAGTTCTTC
TRBJ1-5	TRBV28	NA	NA	CASSLLDRGNQPQHF	TGTGCCAGCAGTTTATTGGACAGAGGAAATCAGCCCCAGCATTTT
TRBJ2-7	TRBV2	NA	NA	CASSESSRYEQYF	TGTGCCAGCAGTGAATCTTCCAGGTACGAGCAGTACTTC